This entry lists 4 T cell receptor beta chains sequenced from one sample in a study of long-term antiretroviral therapy in people with HIV. Runs used v3.0 of the immunoSEQ assay and were done at survey level. TCRdb's copy holds only in-frame clones and misses some; the assay was immunoSEQ multiplex PCR. This sample has approximately 20,000 clones, with around four fifths found just once. The sample was unsorted PBMCs, taken 1.6 years after starting antiretroviral therapy. The receptors shown here come from a middle-aged man with HIV.

The chain carries TRBV7-3 and TRBJ2-7; a possible D gene is TRBD2 (6 bases). CDR3 size: 16 residues. The germline gives CDR1 SGHTA, CDR2 FQGTGA. Trimming took off 5 bases at V and 2 bases at J, with 19 bases between the two ends. CDR3 sequence: CASSPRGGGRTYEQYF. CDR3 DNA sequence: TGTGCCAGCAGCCCAAGGGGAGGTGGCAGGACCTACGAGCAGTACTTC.

The V call is TRBV5-1, the J call TRBJ2-7; D assignment may be TRBD1 or TRBD2 (5 bases each). CDR1 SGHRS and CDR2 YFSETQ come from the germline V gene. The CDR3 runs 17 residues. V lost 0 bases, J lost 2 bases, and 18 bases lay in between. The CDR3 bases are TGCGCCAGCAGCTTGGCCGGGACCGCTGACTGGACCTACGAGCAGTACTTC. Translating gives CASSLAGTADWTYEQYF. The full variable domain, with the rest looked up from reference TRBV5-1 and TRBJ2-7, is KAGVTQTPRYLIKTRGQQVTLSCSPISGHRSVSWYQQTPGQGLQFLFEYFSETQRNKGNFPGRFSGRQFSNSRSEMNVSTLELGDSALYLCASSLAGTADWTYEQYFGPGTRLTVT.

This clone was counted once. V and J are TRBV19 and TRBJ1-2, with D possibly TRBD1 on 5 matching bases. V shed 6 bases and J shed 2 bases, with 13 bases lying between them. The CDR3 runs to 14 residues. Per germline, CDR1 LNHDA and CDR2 SQIVND (reference sequence). The chain's CDR3 is CASRVGGGNYGYTF. CDR3 sequence (DNA): TGTGCCAGTAGGGTCGGTGGGGGGAACTATGGCTACACCTTC. The variable domain in full, completed from reference TRBV19 and TRBJ1-2, reads DGGITQSPKYLFRKEGQNVTLSCEQNLNHDAMYWYRQDPGQGLRLIYYSQIVNDFQKGDIAEGYSVSREKKESFPLTVTSAQKNPTAFYLCASRVGGGNYGYTFGSGTRLTVV.

The chain employs TRBV10-3 and TRBJ1-1; D may be TRBD1 (5 bases). Germline CDR1 is ENHRY and CDR2 is SYGVKD. The CDR3 spans 13 residues. V was trimmed by 6 bases and J by 3 bases, leaving 11 bases between them. CDR3 loop: CAISGGSDTEAFF. The CDR3, as DNA: TGTGCCATCAGCGGGGGTTCGGACACTGAAGCTTTCTTT.